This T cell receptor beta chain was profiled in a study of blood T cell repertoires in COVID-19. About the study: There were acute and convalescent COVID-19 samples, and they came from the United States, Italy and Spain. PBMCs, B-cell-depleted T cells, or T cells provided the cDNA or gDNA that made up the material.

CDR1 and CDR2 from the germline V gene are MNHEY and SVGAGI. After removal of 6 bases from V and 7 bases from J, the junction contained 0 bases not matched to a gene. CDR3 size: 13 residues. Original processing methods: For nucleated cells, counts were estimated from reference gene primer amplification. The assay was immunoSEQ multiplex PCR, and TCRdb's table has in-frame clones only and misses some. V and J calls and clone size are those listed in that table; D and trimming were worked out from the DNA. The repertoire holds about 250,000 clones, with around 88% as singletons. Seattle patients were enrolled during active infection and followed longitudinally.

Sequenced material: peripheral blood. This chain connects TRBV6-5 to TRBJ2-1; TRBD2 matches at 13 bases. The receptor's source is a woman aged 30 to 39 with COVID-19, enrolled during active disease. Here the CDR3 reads CASRLAGGNEQFF. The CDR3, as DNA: TGTGCCAGCAGACTAGCGGGAGGGAATGAGCAGTTCTTC.